This T cell receptor (beta chain) was sequenced in a study of cytomegalovirus exposure and HLA in healthy donors. Study observations and caveats: Common viral pathogens were later found to be apparently linked to several of the most significant clusters. When a later analysis compared HLA-associated TCR beta chains with equally common others, the HLA-associated chains turned out to be more clonally expanded and to have lower generation probabilities.

Concerning this clone itself: Its specificity is not known.

The PCR used 60 Vbeta and 13 Jbeta primers. Clones were sequenced by immunoSEQ multiplex PCR, and TCRdb holds only the in-frame ones, with some missing. The sample contains 65,000 to 95,000 clones, roughly 70% of which appear only once. This TCR derives from a man in his 70s in good health and CMV-seronegative. Material: PBMCs.

The CDR3 DNA sequence: TGTGCCAGTAGGGACAGGCATGGGAACACTGAAGCTTTCTTT. Its translation is CASRDRHGNTEAFF. The chain joins TRBV2 to TRBJ1-1, with 8 positions matching TRBD1. CDR1 SNHLY and CDR2 FYNNEI come from the germline V gene. This CDR3 has 14 amino acids. V shed 9 bases and J 1 base; nucleotides not matched to a gene: 7.